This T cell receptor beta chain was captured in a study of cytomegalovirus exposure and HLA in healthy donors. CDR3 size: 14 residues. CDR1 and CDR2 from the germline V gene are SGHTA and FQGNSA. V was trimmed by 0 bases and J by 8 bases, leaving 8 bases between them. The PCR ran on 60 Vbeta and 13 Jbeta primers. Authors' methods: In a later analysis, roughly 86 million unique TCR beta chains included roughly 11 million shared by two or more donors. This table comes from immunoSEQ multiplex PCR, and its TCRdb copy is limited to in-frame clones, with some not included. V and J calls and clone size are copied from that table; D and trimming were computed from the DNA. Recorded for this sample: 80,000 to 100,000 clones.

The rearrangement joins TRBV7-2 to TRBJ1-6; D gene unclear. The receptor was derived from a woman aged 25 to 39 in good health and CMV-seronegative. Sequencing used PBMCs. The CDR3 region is CASSLAPDYSPLHF. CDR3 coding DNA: TGTGCCAGCAGCTTAGCTCCCGACTATTCACCCCTCCACTTT.